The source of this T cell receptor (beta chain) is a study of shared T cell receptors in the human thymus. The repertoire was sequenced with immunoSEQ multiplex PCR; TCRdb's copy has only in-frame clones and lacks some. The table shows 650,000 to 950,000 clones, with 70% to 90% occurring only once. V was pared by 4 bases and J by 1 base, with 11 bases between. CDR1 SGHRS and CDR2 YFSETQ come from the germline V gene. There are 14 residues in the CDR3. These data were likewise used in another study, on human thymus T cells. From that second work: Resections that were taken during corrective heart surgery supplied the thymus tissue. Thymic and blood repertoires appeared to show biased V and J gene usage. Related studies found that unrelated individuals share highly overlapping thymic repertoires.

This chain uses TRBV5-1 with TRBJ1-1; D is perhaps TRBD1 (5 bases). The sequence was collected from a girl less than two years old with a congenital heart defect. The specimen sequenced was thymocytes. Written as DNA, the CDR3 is TGCGCCAGCAGCCCACTGACAGAGAACACTGAAGCTTTCTTT. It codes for CASSPLTENTEAFF.